This T cell receptor beta chain was sequenced in a study of blood T cell repertoires in COVID-19. Study-level information: Specimens from acute and convalescent COVID-19 originated in the United States, Italy and Spain. Sample material is recorded as cDNA or gDNA derived from T cells, B-cell-depleted T cells, or PBMCs.

Trimming cost V 0 bases and J 0 bases, with 9 bases left between them. The CDR3 is 15 amino acids. The germline CDR1 and CDR2 sequences are SGHTA and FQGTGA. Original handling: From reference gene primer amplification, estimates of nucleated cell counts were derived. Here immunoSEQ multiplex PCR was the method, and the copy in TCRdb shows in-frame clones only, minus some. Clonal size and the V and J genes are those of that table, whereas D and trimming came from the DNA. The data hold over 50,000 clones, with about 78% observed a single time. This clonotype was obtained from a man at least 80 years old with active or convalescent COVID-19. The chain recombines TRBV7-3 with TRBJ2-7; D ambiguous. Material: peripheral blood. CDR3 DNA: TGTGCCAGCAGCTTAACTCCAACAGACTCCTACGAGCAGTACTTC. Amino acid sequence: CASSLTPTDSYEQYF.